This T cell receptor (beta chain) came from a study of shared clonotypes between healthy human individuals. Study-wide context: CD4 naive and memory got three plates each, CD8 naive two, CD8 memory one.

General study findings and limits: The four-donor shared clonotypes exceeded non-shared clonotypes in generation probability, with non-shared ones scoring lower. Among donors, sharing of clonotypes was expected to be affected by sequencing depth. Represented diversity, genetic and exposure-history alike, was limited by few donors.

Some clones are missing from TCRdb's copy, which holds only in-frame ones; the method was immunoSEQ multiplex PCR. Seen here are some 1.5 million clones, around 97% observed once, and the top ten hold roughly 1.1%. Details on this clone: Antigen specificity is unknown.

The sequence was obtained from a man under 40 in good health. Sequencing input: naive CD4+ T cells sorted from blood. Indicated subset: CD45RA+ positively selected.

In nucleotides, the CDR3 is TGTGCCAGCACCCTTCGGTATAGCTCCTACGAGCAGTACTTC. The encoded protein is CASTLRYSSYEQYF. The chain recombines TRBV28 with TRBJ2-7, with unresolved D. The germline gives CDR1 MDHEN, CDR2 SYDVKM. The V end lost 7 bases, the J end lost 0 bases, and 13 bases lay between the germline ends. This CDR3 has 14 residues.